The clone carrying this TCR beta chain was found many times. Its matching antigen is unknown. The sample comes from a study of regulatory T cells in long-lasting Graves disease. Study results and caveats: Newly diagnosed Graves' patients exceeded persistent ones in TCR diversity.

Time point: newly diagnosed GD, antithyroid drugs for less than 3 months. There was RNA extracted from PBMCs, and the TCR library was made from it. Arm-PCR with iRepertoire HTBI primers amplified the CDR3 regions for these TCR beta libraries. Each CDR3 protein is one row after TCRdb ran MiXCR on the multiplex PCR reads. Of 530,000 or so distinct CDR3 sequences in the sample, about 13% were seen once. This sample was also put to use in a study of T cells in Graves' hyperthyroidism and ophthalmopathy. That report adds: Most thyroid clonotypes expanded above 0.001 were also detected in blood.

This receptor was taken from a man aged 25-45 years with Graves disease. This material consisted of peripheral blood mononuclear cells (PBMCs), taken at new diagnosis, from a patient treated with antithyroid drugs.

CDR3 bases: TGTGCCAGCACTTTGAGGGCCCGAAACACCATATATTTT. Translated: CASTLRARNTIYF. The gene calls are TRBV12-3 or TRBV12-4 and TRBJ1-3; no clear D. V lost 7 bases, J lost 5 bases, and 12 bases lay in between. The CDR3 covers 13 residues.